Each of the 20 T cell receptor beta chains below was sequenced from the same sample in a study of blood T cell repertoires in COVID-19. The table came from immunoSEQ multiplex PCR; TCRdb's copy has only in-frame clones and leaves some out. The table shows roughly 280,000 clones, with roughly 90% occurring only once. The sample taken for sequencing was PBMCs or T cells enriched from blood (not recorded which). The receptors here all came from a woman aged 50 to 65 who had recovered from COVID-19.

The sample holds a few counts of this clone. The chain links TRBV18 to TRBJ1-2; 7 positions agree with TRBD1. V was clipped by 3 bases and J by 0 bases; unmatched bases: 4. Germline-derived CDR1 and CDR2 are KGHSH and LQKENI. This CDR3 region has 15 residues. CDR3 DNA sequence: TGTGCCAGCTCACCGGGACAGAAAACTAACTATGGCTACACCTTC. Translated: CASSPGQKTNYGYTF.

This chain joins TRBV9 and TRBJ1-1, with TRBD1 matching over 11 bases. This CDR3 spans 15 amino acids. Germline CDR1 is SGDLS and CDR2 is YYNGEE. The V gene end was trimmed by 4 bases and the J gene end by 5 bases; junction bases not matched to a gene: 7. CDR3 residues: CASSPWTGGITEAFF. The CDR3 region has the DNA TGTGCCAGCAGCCCCTGGACAGGGGGCATTACTGAAGCTTTCTTT.

This clone showed up just a few times. The chain combines TRBV10-3 with TRBJ2-3; 9 nucleotides match TRBD2. The CDR3 length is 17 residues. The V segment lost 6 bases and the J segment 5 bases; nucleotides outside the gene matches: 15. Germline V gene data show CDR1 as ENHRY and CDR2 as SYGVKD. The CDR3 DNA reads as TGTGCCATCAGATCGGGACTAGCTGGGATCCGGGGAGATACGCAGTATTTT. This gives the protein CAIRSGLAGIRGDTQYF.

V is TRBV2 and J is TRBJ1-2; no firm D call. There are 11 residues in the CDR3. Germline CDR1 is SNHLY and CDR2 is FYNNEI. Trimming shortened V by 4 bases and J by 5 bases, and 5 bases separated the two germline ends. CDR3 sequence: CASSVRYGYTF. CDR3 DNA sequence: TGTGCCAGCAGTGTCCGGTATGGCTACACCTTC.

This chain links TRBV5-4 with TRBJ2-2; TRBD2 matches 12 bases. The CDR3 has 16 residues. In germline, CDR1 is SGHNT, CDR2 YYREEE (reference sequence). Trimming took 4 bases from V and 7 from J; bases not matched to a gene: 8. CDR3 residues: CASSRRLAGEVGELFF. CDR3 bases: TGTGCCAGCAGCAGACGACTAGCGGGAGAAGTCGGGGAGCTGTTTTTT.

This chain connects TRBV6-2 or TRBV6-3 to TRBJ2-1, with TRBD2 matching 12 bases. Losses at the gene ends were 3 bases for V and 8 bases for J; bases not matched to a gene: 5. Germline CDR1 reads MNHEY; CDR2 reads SVGEGT. The CDR3 sequence is 15 residues long. As DNA, the CDR3 is TGTGCCAGCAGTTATAGGACTAGCGGGAACGATGAGCAGTTCTTC. It is translated as CASSYRTSGNDEQFF.

Points on this clone: The same CDR3 is also encoded by other DNA sequences in this sample. The chain carries TRBV3-1 (or the pseudogene TRBV3-2) and TRBJ2-7, with D possibly matching TRBD1 (6 bases). With 8 bases removed from V and 0 bases from J, the gap between germline ends came to 11 bases. CDR1 is LGHDT, CDR2 YNNKEL, per germline (reference sequence). The CDR3 runs 13 residues. This chain's CDR3 is CASSRGSSYEQYF. The CDR3 coding sequence is TGTGCCAGCTCTAGGGGGAGCTCCTACGAGCAGTACTTC.

The chain carries TRBV7-9 and TRBJ2-3; TRBD2 agrees at 13 bases. The ends lost 5 bases at V and 4 bases at J; junction bases unmatched: 3. CDR3 length: 15 residues. CDR1 and CDR2 from the germline V gene are SEHNR and FQNEAQ (reference sequence). CDR3 amino acids: CASSVTSGRADTQYF. DNA of the CDR3: TGTGCCAGCAGCGTAACTAGCGGGAGGGCAGATACGCAGTATTTT.

The chain is built from TRBV28 and TRBJ2-4; TRBD2 matches 8 bases. Germline V CDR1 and CDR2: MDHEN, SYDVKM. V shed 4 bases and J 4 bases; nucleotides not matched to a gene: 6. The CDR3 sequence is 15 residues long. The CDR3: CASSSTTSDKNIQYF. The CDR3 DNA reads TGTGCCAGCAGTTCAACGACTAGCGATAAAAACATTCAGTACTTC.

V usage is TRBV15 and J usage is TRBJ1-5; possibly TRBD1 for D (5 bases). V was pared by 5 bases and J by 2 bases, with 10 bases between. CDR1 is LNHNV and CDR2 is YYDKDF in the germline V gene (reference sequence). CDR3 size: 14 residues. The CDR3 region has the DNA TGTGCCACCAGCTCCGGGGGAGGCAATCAGCCCCAGCATTTT. Translating gives CATSSGGGNQPQHF.

The chain employs TRBV5-1 and TRBJ2-1; TRBD1 matches at 10 bases. The ends lost 4 bases at V and 9 bases at J; junction bases unmatched: 13. The germline V gene has CDR1 SGHRS and CDR2 YFSETQ. The CDR3 extends over 16 amino acids. The CDR3 reads CASSMAALGQGVEQFF. CDR3 in DNA: TGCGCCAGCAGCATGGCGGCCTTAGGACAGGGGGTTGAGCAGTTCTTC.

The J gene is TRBJ2-1, the V gene TRBV7-3; TRBD2 is a possible D gene (6 bases). The CDR3 has 13 amino acids. V lost 5 bases, J lost 5 bases, and 10 bases lay in between. Germline CDR1 SGHTA, CDR2 FQGTGA. The CDR3, as DNA: TGTGCCAGCAGCCTAGGACTAAACAATGAGCAGTTCTTC. It encodes CASSLGLNNEQFF.

J is TRBJ2-3 and V is TRBV5-8, with 7 bases lining up with TRBD2. V lost 4 bases to trimming and J lost 1 base; unmatched junction nucleotides: 3. In germline, CDR1 is SGHTS, CDR2 YDEGEE. This CDR3 contains 14 residues. CDR3 amino acids: CASSLAERTDTQYF. For the CDR3, the DNA is TGTGCCAGCAGCCTAGCGGAGCGCACAGATACGCAGTATTTT.

The rearrangement uses TRBV11-2 and TRBJ1-2; 10 bases line up with TRBD1. J was trimmed by 4 bases and V by 5 bases; bases with no gene match: 19. Germline CDR1 is SGHAT and CDR2 is FQNNGV. The CDR3 totals 19 residues. The CDR3 coding sequence is TGTGCCAGCAGCACCAACCCCGGGACAGGGGTAGCTGGGTCCTATGGCTACACCTTC. The encoded protein is CASSTNPGTGVAGSYGYTF.

The CDR3 reads CASSQSRDRANEQYF. As DNA, the CDR3 is TGCGCCAGCAGCCAGTCCCGGGACAGGGCCAACGAGCAGTACTTC. This chain joins TRBV4-3 and TRBJ2-7; 9 bases agree with TRBD1. V lost 3 bases and J lost 5; bases outside the gene matches: 8. Germline CDR1 LGHNA, CDR2 YSLEER. This CDR3 is 15 amino acids long.

The chain has TRBV15 and TRBJ2-1, with 10 bases that match TRBD1. V lost 3 bases to trimming and J lost 6 bases; unmatched junction nucleotides: 8. The CDR3 sequence is 16 residues long. CDR1 is LNHNV, CDR2 YYDKDF, per germline (reference sequence). CDR3 bases: TGTGCCACCAGCAGCCGTCGGGACAGGGGAGGCAATGAGCAGTTCTTC. It encodes CATSSRRDRGGNEQFF.

In its sample, this clone was seen a few times. This chain connects TRBV28 to TRBJ1-6, with TRBD1 matching over 9 bases. The CDR3 length is 15 residues. Germline V gene lookup returns CDR1 MDHEN and CDR2 SYDVKM. Trimming took 6 bases from V and 6 from J; bases not matched to a gene: 6. The chain's CDR3 is CASRARGQGNSPLHF. The CDR3 coding sequence is TGTGCCAGCAGGGCAAGGGGACAGGGTAATTCACCCCTCCACTTT.

The rearrangement uses TRBV11-2 and TRBJ2-5; 8 positions agree with TRBD1. V was pared by 2 bases and J by 5 bases, with 4 bases of the junction left unmatched. From germline, CDR1 is SGHAT and CDR2 FQNNGV. CDR3 size: 14 residues. DNA of the CDR3: TGTGCCAGCAGCTTAAACAGGGGGTGGGAGACCCAGTACTTC. Its protein is CASSLNRGWETQYF.

The chain employs TRBV19 and TRBJ2-6, with a weak D call TRBD2 (5 bases). Deletions cut 5 bases from V and 3 bases from J, with 8 bases between. From germline, CDR1 is LNHDA and CDR2 SQIVND (reference sequence). This CDR3 has 14 residues. The CDR3 spells CASSDRGGANVLTF. DNA of the CDR3: TGTGCCAGTAGTGACCGGGGTGGGGCCAACGTCCTGACTTTC.

This chain joins TRBV5-4 and TRBJ2-5; 8 bases line up with TRBD1. Germline V CDR1 and CDR2: SGHNT, YYREEE (reference sequence). The CDR3 covers 15 residues. V was clipped by 4 bases and J by 5 bases; unmatched bases: 10. CDR3 DNA sequence: TGTGCCAGCAGCGTAACTCAGGGGGCGGGGGAGACCCAGTACTTC. Its translation: CASSVTQGAGETQYF.